This TCR beta chain was captured by sequencing in a study of cytomegalovirus exposure and HLA in healthy donors (dated by TCRdb to about 2017). At the level of the whole study: An earlier analysis of 587 of the donors reported approximately 300 Gb of sequence data and around 100 million unique TCR beta sequences obtained from about 170 million T cells. In addition to the first cohort of several hundred subjects, a separate validation cohort of around 110 different subjects was used. The aim of the study was to test whether cataloging public T cell receptors could identify signatures of past pathogen exposure. Of the roughly 400 genotyped donors, over 65% fell in the genetic ancestry cluster associated with self-reported Caucasian donors. To predict cytomegalovirus infection status, the study combined high-throughput TCR immunosequencing, statistical association of individual TCRs with disease status, and machine learning. Across roughly 420 genotyped donors of the cohort, an average of roughly 230,000 unique TCR beta nucleotide sequences per donor were sequenced, and 15% to 20% of those sequences were non-productive. A later genetic analysis used genome-wide SNP genotypes for about three fifths of the 666 donors, treating that subset as a discovery cohort. Several DR-DQ haplotypes were treated as single units for association and clustering because of strong linkage in the cohort. Roughly 300 gigabases of sequencing data and 78 million or so unique TCR sequences were included in an early release covering 550 to 650 HLA-typed donors. HLA typing covered class I and class II loci at four-digit resolution. Rather than drawing on any new phenotypic data, the later analysis identified candidate immune exposures from TCR beta sequences and the way those sequences occurred across donors. Alongside the repertoire data, information on donor age, sex, ethnicity and CMV serostatus was compiled. All discovery cohort repertoires had been generated on a single sequencing platform. In a later analysis, previously published TCR beta repertoires from 550 to 750 donors were re-analyzed and high-resolution HLA genotyping was added so that TCR occurrence patterns could be studied. An earlier analysis of 450 to 750 of the donors used high-throughput TCR beta sequencing to judge whether each TCR beta V gene segment behaved as functional or pseudogenic. Typing coverage varied by locus: roughly 620-630 donors for A, B, C, DRB1 and DQB1; approximately 500 for DQA1; around 610 for DPA1; roughly 470 for DPB1. The T cell repertoires of roughly 660 subjects were profiled by immunosequencing and related to cytomegalovirus serostatus. Paper-wide results and their limitations: V-gene and J-gene trimming of TCR beta chains was associated with a missense DCLRE1C variant in a later genetic analysis, and the association was replicated in an independent cohort. Because counts were too low, seventeen rarely observed V segments, including chromosome 9 orphons, were left out of the earlier analysis of 587 of the donors. A cluster of highly shared sequence variants was judged likely to represent a technical artifact of the sequencing pipeline. Broadly in line with IMGT annotations, most TCR beta V segments showed up in productive rearrangements about 90% or about 30% of the time in an earlier analysis of a few hundred of the donors. Because HLA typing was missing for some donors at each locus, association tests included only the typed subset. The study gave a list of 150 to 200 TCR beta chains associated with cytomegalovirus. In a later analysis, the rate of TCR association differed among HLA loci, with DRB1 alleles having the most associated TCRs and HLA-C alleles having the fewest. For the cohort, immune exposure information was limited to CMV serostatus. Linkage disequilibrium might explain the correlated functional status among segregating V segments, but an unknown experimental factor could not be ruled out. A later analysis found that most CMV-associated TCR beta chains appeared HLA-restricted, with HLA associations seemingly driven largely by CMV exposure. It was suggested by the authors that the approach could potentially be generalized to other disease states and immunological phenotypes. Most TCR sequences were observed very rarely across donors, whereas some public TCRs were present in many individuals. In a later genetic analysis, fewer N-insertions in productive TCRs were reported among donors in an Asian-associated ancestry cluster than the approximately 630-donor mean. When HLA alleles, especially DR and DQ, strongly co-occurred, TCR associations were difficult to assign to individual alleles. In this cohort, only TCR beta chains were sequenced, and detectable features were limited by the absence of alpha or paired-chain data. In a later analysis, HLA-associated TCR beta chains were found to be more clonally expanded and to have lower generation probabilities than equally common non-associated chains. A later analysis associated 15,000 or so TCR beta sequences with specific HLA alleles at a false discovery rate of 0.05. Roughly uniform sequencing depth across donors was assumed in presence/absence analyses, although this assumption may not hold. A further reported finding was that TCR beta sequences accurately predicted the HLA-A and HLA-B alleles for most subjects in the first cohort. In vitro tests confirmed that a few of the cytomegalovirus-associated TCR beta chains recognize cytomegalovirus antigens. According to a later analysis, parvovirus B19, influenza, CMV and Epstein-Barr virus appeared linked to several top co-occurrence clusters. Cytomegalovirus status was reported to be diagnosed by the classifier with high specificity and sensitivity in both the original and validation cohorts.

The protocol used for the library was the immunoSEQ multiplex PCR assay. A mixture of 60 forward primers for TCR Vbeta segments and 13 reverse primers for TCR Jbeta segments was used in the multiplex PCR. A multiplex PCR assay on genomic DNA amplified the CDR3 region of rearranged TCR beta genes. Amplified TCR beta libraries were sequenced as 87-base-pair reads on the Illumina HiSeq System. The original methods were these. A later analysis counted approximately 84 million unique TCR beta chains across the 666 repertoires, and 10 million to 11 million of these chains were shared by at least two donors. Raw reads were error-corrected and collapsed into unique sequences by a nearest-neighbor algorithm in which closely related sequences were merged to remove PCR and sequencing errors. Alignment of CDR3 sequences to IMGT reference sequences was used to assign V, D and J gene segments. For a sequence to be retained, a match of at least six nucleotides was required to both a V gene segment and a J gene segment. A rearrangement counted as productive if the CDR3 had no stop codons and remained in frame with V and J, and every other rearrangement counted as non-productive. CDR3 was defined by IMGT convention, running from the second conserved V-encoded cysteine to the conserved J-encoded phenylalanine. Sequences without an unambiguous match to a single V gene segment were excluded from the earlier analysis of almost 600 of the donors. In an earlier analysis of several hundred of the donors, V segments were called functional above 56.7% productive rearrangements and were called segregating when the between-donor standard deviation exceeded 5%. A statistical classification framework was built for diagnosing cytomegalovirus status from the catalog of TCR beta chain sequences. In a later analysis, V and J genes were assigned by comparing TCR nucleotide sequences against IMGT/GENE-DB human TR gene sequences. Using the TCRdist pipeline, a later analysis assigned CDR3 sequences along with most-parsimonious VDJ recombination scenarios. In a later analysis, each TCR beta chain was defined by its CDR3 amino acid sequence together with its V-gene family, and reads without a unique V-gene family were excluded. To address suspected cross-contamination and a sequencing artifact, a later analysis removed 450 to 700 highly shared, low-generation-probability nucleotide sequences. A later analysis calculated a clonal expansion index for each public chain from normalized within-repertoire ranks of inferred template counts. Generation probabilities in a later analysis came from a VDJ recombination model fitted to out-of-frame rearrangements, and those results were checked against IGoR. In a later analysis, hypergeometric tests were used to score TCR-TCR, TCR-HLA and TCR-CMV co-occurrence, with a repertoire-size bias correction applied to TCR pairs. To estimate false discovery rates, a later analysis permuted the HLA or CMV assignments 20 times. In a later analysis, co-occurring TCRs were grouped using DBSCAN, and TCRdist sequence similarity was added for clustering within HLA-allele-positive subsets. Co-occurrence clustering excluded repertoires with fewer than 30,000 or more than 120,000 public chains, plus five with anomalous nucleotide sharing. TCRdb carries this immuneACCESS record with in-frame sequences only. Its versions omit some clonotypes, under half of them owing to an unresolved V gene in the studies checked, with the rest unexplained. That table supplies the V and J calls and clone size; D and trimming were determined from the DNA. This sample gives about 200,000 clones in total; around 77% of them show up just once. Jointly, the top ten make up 2.5% to 3.5% of the sample.

Details on this clone: This clone's antigen is unknown. The junction differs from germline at one of its ends, possibly a read error.

The cohort comprised some 680 healthy bone marrow donors. At the time of sampling, every cohort member was nominally healthy, though immune exposures that went unrecorded were likely present. The donor tested CMV seronegative and was one of the 352 seronegative cohort members. A peripheral blood sample was collected from each donor, and TCR beta sequencing was performed on peripheral blood mononuclear cells. The Qiagen DNeasy Blood Extraction Kit was used to extract genomic DNA from the blood cell samples. This TCR came from a young woman in good health and CMV-seronegative. Input material: PBMCs.

In nucleotides, the sequence is TGTGCCAGCAGCCCATACGGAGGGGAGAGTTTTGATGGCTACCCCTTC. Translation gives CASSPYGGESFDGYPF. The chain joins TRBV4-2 to TRBJ1-2; D gene: possibly TRBD1, on 5 matching bases. From its cysteine to its phenylalanine, the CDR3 spans 16 amino acids. Only CDR3 DNA is held: 48 bases, read in frame from base 1. CDR1 is given as LGHNA and CDR2 as YNFKEQ, both from the germline V gene.